This section outlines one T cell receptor (beta chain) sequence together with its context. What this receptor recognizes is not known. No much larger clone exists at a distance of one base, and base qualities are not known. The sample originates from a study of CD8 T cells in Susac syndrome (dated by TCRdb to about 2019). In terms of the full investigation: The study used repertoire sequencing to test whether antigen drove CD8+ T cell activation and differentiation in Susac syndrome. The clonality of the CD8+ T cell repertoire was compared across some eleven healthy donors, around 14 Susac syndrome patients and about 15 multiple sclerosis patients.

RNA was extracted with the RNeasy kit and roughly 0.45 to 1 ug was reverse transcribed using random hexamers. The immunoSEQ multiplex PCR assay, covering 54 Vbeta and 13 Jbeta segments, was used to amplify TCR beta CDR3 regions. PCR amplification bias was corrected by using a synthetic template baseline for primer optimization and computational correction. As for the authors' bioinformatics: Reads were annotated to V, D and J genes according to IMGT and were analyzed with immunoSEQ Analyzer, with only productive sequences retained. Clonality was calculated as one minus the Shannon entropy normalized by log2 of the number of productive unique sequences. Public and private clones were assessed among the 100 most prevalent clones of each patient and control. Susac-specific clones were defined as absent from healthy and MS cohorts, around 970 published viral clones and other ImmuneACCESS disease sequences. TCRdb passed the public sequencing reads through fastp at Q25 and MiXCR, retaining productive beta sequences. Entries that share a CDR3 protein sequence are merged under the most common genes and DNA. In this record, the V and J calls reflect TCRdb's handling and not the investigators' own analysis. This sample gives about 140,000 distinct CDR3 sequences in total; over 85% of them show up just once. The top ten hold approximately 0.25% of the sample.

The full study reports these points: The study acknowledged that relatively few individuals were included in the TCR sequencing and HLA analysis.

The CDR3 has 11 amino acids, counting the end cysteine and phenylalanine. Only CDR3 DNA remains: 33 bases, in frame from the first base. Between the V and J ends, shortened by 2 bases and 9 bases respectively, the junction contains 6 bases. CDR1 is given as SGHDT and CDR2 as YYEEEE, both from the germline V gene. Peripheral blood CD8+ and CD4+ T cells from healthy donors, Susac syndrome patients and multiple sclerosis patients were profiled using high-throughput TCR beta sequencing. Healthy donors were age- and sex-matched controls. Bulk CD8+ and CD4+ T cells were purified by magnetic negative isolation, whereas CD8+ TEMRA cells were enriched by FACS. Blood was drawn into EDTA tubes, processed within 24 hours, and PBMCs were isolated by density gradient centrifugation. PBMCs intended for TCR sequencing were frozen in liquid nitrogen and were later thawed in a 37 degrees C water bath. The sorted or isolated CD4+, CD8+ and CD8+ TEMRA cells had a purity of 90% or higher.

Rearrangement joined TRBV5-6 to TRBJ2-1; there is no confident call for the D gene. Material: CD8+ T cells from PBMCs. The TCR comes from a human donor in good health. The DNA is as follows: TGTGCCAGCAGCTTCATGCGTGAGCAGTTCTTC. Its coded protein is CASSFMREQFF.